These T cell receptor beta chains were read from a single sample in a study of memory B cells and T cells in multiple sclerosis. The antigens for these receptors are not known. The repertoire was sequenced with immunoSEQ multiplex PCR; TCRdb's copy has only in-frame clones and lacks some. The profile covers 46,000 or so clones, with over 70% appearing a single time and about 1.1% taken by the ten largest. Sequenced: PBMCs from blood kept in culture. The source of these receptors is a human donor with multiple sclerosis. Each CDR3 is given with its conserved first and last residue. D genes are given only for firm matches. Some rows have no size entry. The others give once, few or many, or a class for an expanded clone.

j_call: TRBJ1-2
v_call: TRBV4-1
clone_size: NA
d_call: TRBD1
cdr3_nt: TGTGCCAGCAGCCAAGCCGGGACAGGGTCGGGTGGCTACACCTTC
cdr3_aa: CASSQAGTGSGGYTF

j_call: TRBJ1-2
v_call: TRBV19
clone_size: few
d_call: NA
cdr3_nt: TGTGCCAGTACCGAACAGCGACACTATGGCTACACCTTC
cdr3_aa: CASTEQRHYGYTF

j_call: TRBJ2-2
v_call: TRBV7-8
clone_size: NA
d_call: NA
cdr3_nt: TGTGCCAGCAGCTTAAAGAGGGACCCCGGGGAGCTGTTTTTT
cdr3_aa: CASSLKRDPGELFF

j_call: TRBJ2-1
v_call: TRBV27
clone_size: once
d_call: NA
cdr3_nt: TGTGCCAGCAGTCACAGGGGGGGGTTCTACAATGAGCAGTTCTTC
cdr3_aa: CASSHRGGFYNEQFF

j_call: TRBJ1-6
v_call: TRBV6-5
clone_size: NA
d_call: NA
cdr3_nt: TGTGCCAGCAGTTACTCGTTTAATTCACCCCTCCACTTT
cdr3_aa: CASSYSFNSPLHF

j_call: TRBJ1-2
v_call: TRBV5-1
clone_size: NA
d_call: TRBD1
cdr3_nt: TGCGCCAGCAGCCCTCCCCCCAGGACAGGTACTAACTATGGCTACACCTTC
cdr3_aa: CASSPPPRTGTNYGYTF

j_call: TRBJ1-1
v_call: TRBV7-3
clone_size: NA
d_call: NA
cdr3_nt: TGTGCCAGCAGCTTAACGATGGGCGCGAGGGCTTTCTTT
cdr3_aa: CASSLTMGARAFF

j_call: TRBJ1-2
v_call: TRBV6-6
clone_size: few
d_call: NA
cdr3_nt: TGTGCCAGCAGGCCAGGGGAGCTCTATGGCTACACCTTC
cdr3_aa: CASRPGELYGYTF

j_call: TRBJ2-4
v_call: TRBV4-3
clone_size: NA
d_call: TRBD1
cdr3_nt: TGCGCCAGCAGCCAAGACCTGGGACAGGGAAAAAACATTCAGTACTTC
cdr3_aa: CASSQDLGQGKNIQYF

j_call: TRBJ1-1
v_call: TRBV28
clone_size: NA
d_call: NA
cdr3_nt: TGTGCCAGCAGTTTAGGAAGGACCCTGAACACTGAAGCTTTCTTT
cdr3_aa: CASSLGRTLNTEAFF